Included here is one T cell receptor (beta chain) sequence, with context. Germline CDR1 is SGHVS and CDR2 is FQNEAQ. V lost 2 bases to trimming and J lost 10 bases, with 18 bases between them. The CDR3 extends over 16 amino acids. The time point was: pre-treatment sample, taken before nivolumab and TIL therapy. The entry originates in a study of TIL therapy for anti-PD-1-resistant metastatic lung cancer. Whole-study context: Half of patients were current or former smokers.

Sequencing used immunoSEQ v3. Sequencing depth was 1.5 million to 2 million read pairs for survey level, roughly 5-6.5 million for deep. Clones were sequenced by immunoSEQ multiplex PCR, and TCRdb holds only the in-frame ones, with some missing. The sample records under 70,000 clones, about 73% being singletons. The source material was blood, sampled at baseline. The gene calls are TRBV7-8 and TRBJ1-6; TRBD1 is a possible D gene (6 bases). This TCR came from a person aged 25-79 years with non-small cell lung cancer. The CDR3 DNA is TGTGCCAGCAGCTTAAGTATGGGGCAGGGGAAATCACCCCTCCACTTT. Translated, it gives CASSLSMGQGKSPLHF.